The text below deals with one T cell receptor (beta chain). What it recognizes is unknown. The data derive from a study of T cell responses to AZD1222 COVID-19 vaccine. The wider study: Second-dose recipients at about 4 or about 12 weeks were treated as one pooled group.

Libraries were prepared by immunoSEQ multiplex PCR; TCRdb keeps only in-frame clonotypes and omits some of them. This sample has 150,000 or so clones; 88% occur once, and the top ten carry less than 3.5%. Study-level points and caveats: Baseline serostatus was positive in only a handful of AZD1222 recipients. Spike-wide vaccine-associated CD4 TCRs dominated at 160-218 and 743-854. Most donors were white British and more were female, and clonal diversity was possibly underestimated.

The V and J ends lost 4 bases and 7 bases respectively, with 14 bases between them. Per germline, CDR1 LNHNV and CDR2 YYDKDF (reference sequence). This CDR3 comprises 15 residues. Sample: peripheral blood, taken on day 0 of AZD1222 vaccination. This clonotype was obtained from an adult in good health. The gene calls are TRBV15 and TRBJ1-6; TRBD1 is a possible D gene (6 bases). In DNA, the CDR3 is TGTGCCACCAGCACCGGACAGACCATCAATTCACCCCTCCACTTT. Amino acids: CATSTGQTINSPLHF.